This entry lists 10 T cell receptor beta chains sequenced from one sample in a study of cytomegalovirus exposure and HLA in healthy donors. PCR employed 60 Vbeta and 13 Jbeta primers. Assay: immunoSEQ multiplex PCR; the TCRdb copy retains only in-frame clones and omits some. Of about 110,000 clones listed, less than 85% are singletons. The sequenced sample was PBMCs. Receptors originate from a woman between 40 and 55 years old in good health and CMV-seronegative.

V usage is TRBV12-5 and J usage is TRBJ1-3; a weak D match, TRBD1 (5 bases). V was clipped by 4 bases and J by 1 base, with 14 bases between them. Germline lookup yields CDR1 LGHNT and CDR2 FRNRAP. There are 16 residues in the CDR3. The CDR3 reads CASGSGNGGSGNTIYF. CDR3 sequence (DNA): TGTGCTAGTGGTTCGGGAAACGGGGGTTCTGGAAACACCATATATTTT.

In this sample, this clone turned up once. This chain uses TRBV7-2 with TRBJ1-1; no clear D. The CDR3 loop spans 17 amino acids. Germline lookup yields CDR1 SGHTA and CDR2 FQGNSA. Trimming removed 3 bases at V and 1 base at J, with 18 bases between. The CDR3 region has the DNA TGTGCCAGCAGCTTTTTCCCGCCAGACATCGGGAACACTGAAGCTTTCTTT. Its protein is CASSFFPPDIGNTEAFF.

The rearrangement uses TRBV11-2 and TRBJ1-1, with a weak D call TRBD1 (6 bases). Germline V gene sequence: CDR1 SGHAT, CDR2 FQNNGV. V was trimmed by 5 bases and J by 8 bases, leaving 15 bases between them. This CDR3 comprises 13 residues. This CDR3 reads CASSLGARREAFF. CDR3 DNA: TGTGCCAGCAGCCTGGGGGCTCGCCGAGAAGCTTTCTTT.

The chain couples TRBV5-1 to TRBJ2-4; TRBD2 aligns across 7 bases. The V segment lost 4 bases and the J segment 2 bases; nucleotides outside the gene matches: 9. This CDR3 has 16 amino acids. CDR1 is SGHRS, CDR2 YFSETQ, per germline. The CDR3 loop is CASSTSGEPSKNIQYF. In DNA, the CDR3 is TGCGCCAGCAGCACCAGCGGGGAACCTTCCAAAAACATTCAGTACTTC.

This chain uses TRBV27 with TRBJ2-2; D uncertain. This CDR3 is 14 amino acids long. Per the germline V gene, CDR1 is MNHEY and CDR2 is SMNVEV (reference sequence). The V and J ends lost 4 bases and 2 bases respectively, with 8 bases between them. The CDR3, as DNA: TGTGCCAGCAGTTGGGCAGGCAACACCGGGGAGCTGTTTTTT. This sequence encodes CASSWAGNTGELFF.

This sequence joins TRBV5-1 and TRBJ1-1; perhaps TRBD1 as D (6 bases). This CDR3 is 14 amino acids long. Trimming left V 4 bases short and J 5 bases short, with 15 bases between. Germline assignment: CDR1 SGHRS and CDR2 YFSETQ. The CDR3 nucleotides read TGCGCCAGCAGCCCTCGGAGGACAGAGACTGAAGCTTTCTTT. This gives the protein CASSPRRTETEAFF.

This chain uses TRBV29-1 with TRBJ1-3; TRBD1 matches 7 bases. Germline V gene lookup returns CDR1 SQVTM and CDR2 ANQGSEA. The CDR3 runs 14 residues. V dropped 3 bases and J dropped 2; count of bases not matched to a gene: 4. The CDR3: CSVDDRVTGNTIYF. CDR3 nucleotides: TGCAGCGTTGACGACAGGGTAACTGGAAACACCATATATTTT. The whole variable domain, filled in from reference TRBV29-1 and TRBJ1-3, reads SAVISQKPSRDICQRGTSLTIQCQVDSQVTMMFWYRQQPGQSLTLIATANQGSEATYESGFVIDKFPISRPNLTFSTLTVSNMSPEDSSIYLCSVDDRVTGNTIYFGEGSWLTVV.

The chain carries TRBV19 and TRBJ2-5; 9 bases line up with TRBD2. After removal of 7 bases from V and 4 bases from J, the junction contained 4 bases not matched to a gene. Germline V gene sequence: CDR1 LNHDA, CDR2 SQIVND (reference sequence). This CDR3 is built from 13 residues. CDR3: CASTAGGPETQYF. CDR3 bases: TGTGCCAGTACGGCGGGGGGGCCAGAGACCCAGTACTTC.

The CDR3 sequence: CASSYLQGRTYEQYF. The CDR3 region has the DNA TGTGCCAGCAGTTACCTCCAGGGGAGAACCTACGAGCAGTACTTC. This chain connects TRBV7-9 to TRBJ2-7, with a tentative D call TRBD1 (6 bases). The germline CDR1 and CDR2 sequences are SEHNR and FQNEAQ (reference sequence). V lost 6 bases, J lost 2 bases, and 17 bases lay in between. The CDR3 totals 15 residues.

DNA of the CDR3: TGTGCCAGCAGCCTCCTTGGCCAGGGGGCGAACTATGGCTACACCTTC. Translated: CASSLLGQGANYGYTF. V usage is TRBV7-2 and J usage is TRBJ1-2; 8 bases align to TRBD1. Germline V CDR1 and CDR2: SGHTA, FQGNSA. The V and J ends lost 5 bases and 2 bases, in that order; junction bases with no gene match: 10. CDR3 size: 16 residues.